Listed below are T cell receptor beta chains from one sample, sequenced in a study of T cells in Graves' hyperthyroidism and ophthalmopathy. TCRdb re-called the multiplex PCR reads through MiXCR, storing one row per CDR3 protein. There are more than 500,000 distinct CDR3 sequences in the sample; about a sixth occur only once, and approximately 3.8% lies in the top ten. The material sequenced was blood. These receptors originate from a woman in her twenties or thirties with Graves' hyperthyroidism. Each CDR3 is given with its conserved first and last residue. A D gene is named only where the DNA matches it firmly. Size is omitted from some rows. Given values are once, few, many or a class for expanded clones.

>TRBV3-1|TRBJ2-1|few|NA
TGTGCCAGCAGCCAAGGTCTCGCGACTAGTCTTCTGTTCTTC
CASSQGLATSLLFF
>TRBV20-1|TRBJ1-5|NA|NA
TGCAGTGCTAGAGATCTTGGGGCGGGGAGCTATAGCAATCAGCCCCAGCATTTT
CSARDLGAGSYSNQPQHF
>TRBV20-1|TRBJ2-7|many|NA
TGCAGTGCTAGAGATAGAGGGGCGAAGCAGTACTTC
CSARDRGAKQYF
>TRBV19|TRBJ2-1|NA|TRBD2
TGTGCCAGTCGGTCAACGGGAGGAGGTCATGAGCAGTTCTTC
CASRSTGGGHEQFF
>TRBV28|TRBJ2-7|many|NA
TGTGCCAGCAGTCCCCAGGGACGGCAGTACTTC
CASSPQGRQYF
>TRBV7-2|TRBJ2-2|many|NA
TGTGCCAGCAGCCCAAATCGGGGAGGCACCGGGGAGCTGTTTTTT
CASSPNRGGTGELFF
>TRBV7-2|TRBJ2-2|NA|NA
TGTGCCAGCAGCGCGCGCGGGGTGTCCGGGGAGCTGTTTTTT
CASSARGVSGELFF
>TRBV2|TRBJ2-3|many|TRBD2
TGTGCCAGCAGTGAATATGTTATAGCGGGAGTCACAGATACGCAGTATTTT
CASSEYVIAGVTDTQYF
>TRBV3-1|TRBJ1-2|many|NA
TGTGCCAGCAGCCAAGGCTTGGGCTACACCTTC
CASSQGLGYTF
>TRBV7-2|TRBJ2-7|few|NA
TGTGCCAGCAGCCACCCCGGACGAGGCTACGAGCAGTACTTC
CASSHPGRGYEQYF
>TRBV27|TRBJ2-3|few|NA
TGTGCCAGCAGTTTCCCCGGGGATACGCAGTATTTT
CASSFPGDTQYF
>TRBV2|TRBJ2-1|NA|TRBD2
TGTGCCAGCAGTGAAGCGCGACTAGCGGGAGGACTCTACAATGAGCAGTTCTTC
CASSEARLAGGLYNEQFF
>TRBV28|TRBJ2-2|many|TRBD2
TGTGCCAGCGGCTACCAATTAGCGGGAGGTGGTAATGGCGGGGAGCTGTTTTTT
CASGYQLAGGGNGGELFF
>TRBV7-9|TRBJ2-3|many|NA
TGTGCCAGCAGCTTAGAAAGGATATCAGATACGCAGTATTTT
CASSLERISDTQYF
>TRBV28|TRBJ1-3|NA|TRBD1
TGTGCCAGCAGTTTGGGACAGGGTAGAAACACCATATATTTT
CASSLGQGRNTIYF
>TRBV7-8|TRBJ2-5|few|NA
TGTGCCAGCAGACGAAAGCAGTCTCAAGAGACCCAGTACTTC
CASRRKQSQETQYF
>TRBV12-3/TRBV12-4|TRBJ2-5|NA|TRBD2
TGTGCCAGCAGTTTAGGTGCTAGCGGGAGCGTGACCCAGTACTTC
CASSLGASGSVTQYF
>TRBV3-1|TRBJ1-2|many|TRBD1
TGTGCCAGCAGCCAAGGGGAGGGGGCAGACTATGGCTACACCTTC
CASSQGEGADYGYTF
>TRBV6-1|TRBJ2-5|NA|TRBD1
TGTGCCAACCTAAAACAGGGGGAGGTAGAGACCCAGTACTTC
CANLKQGEVETQYF
>TRBV28|TRBJ2-7|many|NA
TGTGCCAGCAGCCCTGGTTATGAGGGGGACGAGCAGTACTTC
CASSPGYEGDEQYF
>TRBV6-1|TRBJ2-1|many|NA
TGTGCCAGCAGCGACAGAAACAGCTCCTACAATGAGCAGTTCTTC
CASSDRNSSYNEQFF
>TRBV18|TRBJ1-3|few|NA
TGTGCCAGCTCCCGGGACGGCCCTGGAAACACCATATATTTT
CASSRDGPGNTIYF
>TRBV30|TRBJ1-3|many|TRBD1
TGTGCCTCGGCGACAGGGGAAGGAAACACCATATATTTT
CASATGEGNTIYF
>TRBV14|TRBJ1-6|NA|NA
TGTGCCAGCAGCCAAGTTACAGGGTCAACCCTCCACTTT
CASSQVTGSTLHF
>TRBV7-8|TRBJ1-2|NA|NA
TGTACCAGCAGCTTGTACGTCGGAGGAAACTATGGCTACACCTTC
CTSSLYVGGNYGYTF
>TRBV4-1|TRBJ2-7|NA|NA
TGCGCCAGCAGCCAAGATACGAGGACCTACGAGCAGTACTTC
CASSQDTRTYEQYF
>TRBV12-3/TRBV12-4|TRBJ2-7|NA|NA
TGTGCCAGCACCTATCCTGGCGGAGGGGAGCAGTACTTC
CASTYPGGGEQYF
>TRBV12-3/TRBV12-4|TRBJ2-3|many|NA
TGTGCCAGCAGTGAACCGGTCCGCGCAGATACGCAGTATTTT
CASSEPVRADTQYF
>TRBV12-3/TRBV12-4|TRBJ2-7|many|TRBD1
TGTGCCACCACAGGGGGAGTAGGTTACGAGCAGTACTTC
CATTGGVGYEQYF
>TRBV10-3|TRBJ2-1|NA|NA
TGTGCCATCAGTGAGATGGTAGGGTGGAATGAGCAGTTCTTC
CAISEMVGWNEQFF
>TRBV11-2|TRBJ1-1|NA|TRBD1
TGTGCCAGCAGCTTGGGTGGATACAGGGGGCGCGTGACTGAAGCTTTCTTT
CASSLGGYRGRVTEAFF
>TRBV7-9|TRBJ2-3|few|TRBD2
TGTGCCAGCAGCGCTACCAGCGGGAGGGACACAGATACGCAGTATTTT
CASSATSGRDTDTQYF
>TRBV2|TRBJ2-4|NA|NA
TGTGCCAGCAGTGATGACGGAACCAAAAACATTCAGTACTTC
CASSDDGTKNIQYF
>TRBV9|TRBJ2-1|few|NA
TGTGCCAGTGCGTTGGGGGCGGGGTCCTACAATGAGCAGTTCTTC
CASALGAGSYNEQFF
>TRBV30|TRBJ2-5|many|TRBD1
TGTGCCTGGGACAGGGGTCCGGGGGAGACCCAGTACTTC
CAWDRGPGETQYF
>TRBV7-8|TRBJ1-5|few|TRBD1
TGTGCCAGCAGCCCACCCTCCGGGACAGTCAGCAATCAGCCCCAGCATTTT
CASSPPSGTVSNQPQHF
>TRBV6-2/TRBV6-3|TRBJ2-2|few|NA
TGTGCCAGCAGTAGGGCGGCGAACACCGGGGAGCTGTTTTTT
CASSRAANTGELFF
>TRBV28|TRBJ2-7|many|NA
TGTGCCAGCACACCAGCGGTAAACTACGAGCAGTACTTC
CASTPAVNYEQYF
>TRBV29-1|TRBJ1-3|NA|TRBD1
TGCAGCGTTGTGGACAGGGCTGGAAACACCATATATTTT
CSVVDRAGNTIYF
>TRBV28|TRBJ1-1|many|NA
TGTGCCAGCACCCCAGTTGGCACTGAAGCTTTCTTT
CASTPVGTEAFF
>TRBV28|TRBJ1-1|many|NA
TGTGCCAGCAGCCCTCCCCGGGACAACACTGAAGCTTTCTTT
CASSPPRDNTEAFF
>TRBV20-1|TRBJ2-1|few|NA
TGCAGTGCTAGAGATAATAGCGTGATGGCCTACAATGAGCAGTTCTTC
CSARDNSVMAYNEQFF
>TRBV12-5|TRBJ2-7|NA|NA
TGTGCTAGTGGTTTGGGACCGGACGGATTCTCCTACGAGCAGTACTTC
CASGLGPDGFSYEQYF